Presented here are 7 T cell receptor beta chains from one specimen sequenced in a study of cytotoxic CD8 clonotypes in ibrutinib-treated CLL. Produced via immunoSEQ multiplex PCR; TCRdb's table is partial and in-frame only. Of about 300,000 clones in the sample, roughly four fifths were seen once. Sequenced material: PBMCs, taken at disease progression, from a patient treated with ibrutinib. The receptors were gathered from a human donor with chronic lymphocytic leukemia.

This clone was counted a few times. V and J are TRBV29-1 and TRBJ2-7; tentatively, D is TRBD1 (5 bases). The CDR3 is 12 residues long. Germline V lookup: CDR1 SQVTM, CDR2 ANQGSEA. Trimming removed 5 bases from V and 6 bases from J, with 14 bases in between. The CDR3 nucleotides are TGCAGCGTTTACGGGCAGGGTGGCGAGCAGTACTTC. Its translation is CSVYGQGGEQYF.

The chain carries TRBV27 and TRBJ1-4; 7 bases match TRBD1. Germline V gene lookup returns CDR1 MNHEY and CDR2 SMNVEV (reference sequence). There are 16 residues in the CDR3. V was clipped by 5 bases and J by 7 bases; unmatched bases: 13. The CDR3 DNA reads TGTGCCAGCAGTCCCCGGGGGAGGGGGCTGGGTGAAAAACTGTTTTTT. Translating gives CASSPRGRGLGEKLFF. Based on the CDR3 plus reference TRBV27 and TRBJ1-4, the full variable domain is EAQVTQNPRYLITVTGKKLTVTCSQNMNHEYMSWYRQDPGLGLRQIYYSMNVEVTDKGDVPEGYKVSRKEKRNFPLILESPSPNQTSLYFCASSPRGRGLGEKLFFGSGTQLSVL.

This clone was picked up many times. The gene calls are TRBV9 and TRBJ2-5, with D maybe TRBD2 (6 bases). The CDR3 covers 15 residues. Trimming took off 4 bases at V and 1 base at J, with 14 bases between the two ends. CDR1 and CDR2 from the germline V gene are SGDLS and YYNGEE. CDR3 loop: CASSPRGVVQETQYF. The CDR3 DNA follows: TGTGCCAGCAGCCCCCGCGGGGTCGTCCAAGAGACCCAGTACTTC.

The V call is TRBV27, the J call TRBJ1-6; no clear D gene. V dropped 7 bases and J dropped 0 bases, with 10 bases sitting between them. This CDR3 contains 15 residues. Germline CDR1 MNHEY, CDR2 SMNVEV (reference sequence). The CDR3 nucleotides are TGTGCCAGCATGATCTCTGGCTCCTATAATTCACCCCTCCACTTT. It translates to CASMISGSYNSPLHF.

The CDR3 sequence: CASSEEVSGDGYTF. Here the CDR3 DNA reads TGTGCCAGCAGCGAGGAGGTCTCTGGGGATGGCTACACCTTC. V gene TRBV9 combines with J gene TRBJ1-2, with unresolved D. Germline CDR1 is SGDLS and CDR2 is YYNGEE. Trimming removed 3 bases at V and 6 bases at J, with 15 bases between. CDR3 length equals 14 residues.

This chain links TRBV7-2 with TRBJ2-7, with no clear D. Germline values: CDR1 SGHTA, CDR2 FQGNSA. The CDR3 sequence is 12 residues long. V lost 0 bases and J lost 10, with 10 bases in between. CDR3 DNA: TGTGCCAGCAGCTTAGCTCCCCTACCCCAGTACTTC. Translating gives CASSLAPLPQYF.

V and J are TRBV9 and TRBJ2-1; 12 positions agree with TRBD2. CDR3 length: 16 amino acids. From germline, CDR1 is SGDLS and CDR2 YYNGEE. Unmatched junction bases numbered 11, after V lost 4 bases and J lost 9 bases. For the CDR3, the DNA is TGTGCCAGCAGCATAGCTAGCGGGAGGGCCAAAGGTGAGCAGTTCTTC. This encodes CASSIASGRAKGEQFF.